The 9 T cell receptor beta chains presented below share a single source sample, sequenced in a study of neoadjuvant anti-PD-1 for oral cavity cancer. The table came from immunoSEQ multiplex PCR; TCRdb's copy has only in-frame clones and leaves some out. Of approximately 20,000 clones detected, approximately 72% appear once; the ten largest clones hold 2.5% to 3%. The specimen was PBMCs, collected before nivolumab (anti-PD-1) treatment. The receptor source for this set is a person between 35 and 79 years old with oral cavity squamous cell carcinoma.

This chain links TRBV7-9 with TRBJ2-5, with 7 nucleotides matching TRBD1. J was trimmed by 1 base and V by 5 bases; bases with no gene match: 10. The length of the CDR3 is 16 residues. Germline-derived CDR1 and CDR2 are SEHNR and FQNEAQ (reference sequence). DNA for the CDR3: TGTGCCAGCAGCCGTCCCCCGACAGGGTCCCAAGAGACCCAGTACTTC. Translating gives CASSRPPTGSQETQYF.

CDR3 sequence: CASSAGGPTNQPQHF. The CDR3 nucleotides read TGTGCCAGCAGTGCCGGGGGGCCTACTAATCAGCCCCAGCATTTT. The V call is TRBV2, the J call TRBJ1-5, with a tentative D call TRBD1 (6 bases). V was clipped by 4 bases and J by 4 bases, with 14 bases between them. From germline, CDR1 is SNHLY and CDR2 FYNNEI. There are 15 residues in the CDR3.

This clone was counted only a few times. This chain joins TRBV5-4 and TRBJ1-1, with TRBD1 identical over 11 bases. Germline V gene data show CDR1 as SGHNT and CDR2 as YYREEE (reference sequence). V gave up 5 bases and J gave up 0 bases; unmatched junction bases: 6. CDR3 length: 16 amino acids. Written as DNA, the CDR3 is TGTGCCAGCAGATCAGGACAGGGGGCGGTGAACACTGAAGCTTTCTTT. It is translated as CASRSGQGAVNTEAFF.

The rearrangement joins TRBV7-3 to TRBJ2-4; weak D call: TRBD1 (6 bases). Germline CDR1 is SGHTA and CDR2 is FQGTGA. Trimming pared 3 bases from V and 14 bases from J, leaving 11 bases between. This CDR3 has 11 amino acids. The DNA for the CDR3 is TGTGCCAGCAGCTTTCTCGGACAGAAGTACTTC. Its protein product is CASSFLGQKYF.

This chain connects TRBV28 to TRBJ1-1; possible D gene TRBD1, 6 bases. CDR1 is MDHEN, CDR2 SYDVKM, per germline. The V and J ends lost 7 bases and 4 bases respectively, with 16 bases between them. This CDR3 comprises 14 residues. In nucleotides, the CDR3 is TGTGCCAGCACCTCAGGGGCCTCGGGCACTGAAGCTTTCTTT. Protein: CASTSGASGTEAFF.

This clone was counted between two and nine times. The chain joins TRBV10-1 to TRBJ2-3, with 9 nucleotides matching TRBD2. The V segment lost 2 bases and the J segment 8 bases; nucleotides outside the gene matches: 17. This CDR3 contains 18 residues. Germline V CDR1 and CDR2: WNHNN, SYGVQD (reference sequence). The DNA for the CDR3 is TGCGCCAGCAGTGAGGGGAAACCGGGACTAGCCCCGTCCGGTACGCAGTATTTT. It is translated as CASSEGKPGLAPSGTQYF.

J is TRBJ2-5 and V is TRBV7-8; 7 positions agree with TRBD2. CDR3 length equals 12 residues. Unmatched junction bases numbered 3, after V lost 4 bases and J lost 7 bases. Germline V gives CDR1 SGHVS, CDR2 FQNEAQ. CDR3 coding DNA: TGTGCCAGCAGCTCACCTAGCGGGACCCAGTACTTC. Its protein is CASSSPSGTQYF.

CDR3 DNA sequence: TGTGCCAGCAGTTCTGACGGAAACTATGGCTACACCTTC. Translating gives CASSSDGNYGYTF. V gene TRBV9 combines with J gene TRBJ1-2; no definite D call. The CDR3 contains 13 residues. Trimming removed 5 bases at V and 2 bases at J, with 10 bases between. Germline V gives CDR1 SGDLS, CDR2 YYNGEE.

The chain couples TRBV6-5 to TRBJ2-7; D is possibly TRBD1 or TRBD2 (6 bases each). This CDR3 has 14 residues. Germline V CDR1 and CDR2: MNHEY, SVGAGI. V was cut by 8 bases and J by 3 bases, with 17 bases left in between. The CDR3 reads CASRKGGAIYEQYF. For the CDR3, the DNA is TGTGCCAGCCGTAAGGGGGGCGCGATCTACGAGCAGTACTTC.